The table lists the clone carrying this T cell receptor (beta chain) with a few counts. Its specificity is not known. The V gene's germline CDR1 is MDHEN and CDR2 SYDVKM. The length of the CDR3 is 13 residues. V was cut by 7 bases and J by 5 bases, with 15 bases left in between. The sample originates from a study of blood T cells in healthy people across ages. The authors ran a second PCR of 7 to 11 cycles using a sample-barcoded 5' primer and a J-beta primer mix. Every cDNA was tagged by a template-switch adaptor with 12 random nucleotides. CDR3-containing paired-end reads numbered at least 3 million in each sample. TCRdb passed the 5' RACE reads through MiXCR, listing each CDR3 protein once. The repertoire holds approximately 760,000 distinct CDR3 sequences, with more than 20% as singletons. General study results and limits: TCR beta diversity, measured per million T cells, fell in a roughly linear way with age.

Another study also made use of these data, one on T cells of mothers and their children. That report notes: Per mother, over 9 million TCR beta CDR3 reads were obtained; per child, about 3 million.

This clonotype originated in a boy aged 5-17 years in good health. The sample was blood. The V call is TRBV28, the J call TRBJ2-7; a weak D match, TRBD2 (6 bases). The CDR3 loop is CASTPPGGDEQYF. The CDR3 coding sequence is TGTGCCAGCACCCCCCCCGGGGGAGACGAGCAGTACTTC.